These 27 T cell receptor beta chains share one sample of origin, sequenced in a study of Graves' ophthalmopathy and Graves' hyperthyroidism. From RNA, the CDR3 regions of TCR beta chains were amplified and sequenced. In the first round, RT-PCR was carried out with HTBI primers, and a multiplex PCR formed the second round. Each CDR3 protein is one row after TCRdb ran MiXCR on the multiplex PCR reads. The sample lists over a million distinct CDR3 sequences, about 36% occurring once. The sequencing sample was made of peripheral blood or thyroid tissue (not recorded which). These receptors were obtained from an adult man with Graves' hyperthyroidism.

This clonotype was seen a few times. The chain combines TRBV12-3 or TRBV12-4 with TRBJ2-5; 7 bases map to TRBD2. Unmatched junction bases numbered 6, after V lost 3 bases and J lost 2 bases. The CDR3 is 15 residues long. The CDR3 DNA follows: TGTGCCAGCAGTTTTACACGGACTAGGCAAGAGACCCAGTACTTC. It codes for CASSFTRTRQETQYF.

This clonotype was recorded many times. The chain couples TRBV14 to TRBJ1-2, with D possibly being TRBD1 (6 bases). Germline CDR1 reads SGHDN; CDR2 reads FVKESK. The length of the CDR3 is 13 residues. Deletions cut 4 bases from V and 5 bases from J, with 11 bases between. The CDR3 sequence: CASSPGQQYGYTF. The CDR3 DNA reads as TGTGCCAGCAGCCCCGGACAGCAATATGGCTACACCTTC.

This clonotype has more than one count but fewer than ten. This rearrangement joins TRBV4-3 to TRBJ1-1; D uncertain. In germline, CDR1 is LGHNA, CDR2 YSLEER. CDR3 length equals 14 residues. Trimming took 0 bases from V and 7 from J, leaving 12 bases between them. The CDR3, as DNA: TGCGCCAGCAGCCAAGACAGGTATCCTAATGAAGCTTTCTTT. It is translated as CASSQDRYPNEAFF.

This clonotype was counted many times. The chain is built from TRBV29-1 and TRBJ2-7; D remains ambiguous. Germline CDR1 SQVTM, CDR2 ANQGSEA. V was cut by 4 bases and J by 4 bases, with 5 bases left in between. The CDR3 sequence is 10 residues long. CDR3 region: CSVVGYEQYF. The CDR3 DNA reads TGCAGCGTTGTCGGGTACGAGCAGTACTTC.

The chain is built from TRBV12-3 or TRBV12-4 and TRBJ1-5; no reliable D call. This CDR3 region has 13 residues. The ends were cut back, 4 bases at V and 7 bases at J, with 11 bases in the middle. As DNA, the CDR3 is TGTGCCAGCAGTTCAATGGAGAGACAGCCCCAGCATTTT. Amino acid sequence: CASSSMERQPQHF.

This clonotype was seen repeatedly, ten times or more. The CDR3 nucleotides read TGTGCCAGCAGCTCCCAGCGGGCTAGCGGGGTGTACTTC. It codes for CASSSQRASGVYF. This chain uses TRBV7-2 with TRBJ2-5; 9 bases fit TRBD2. The length of the CDR3 is 13 residues. The germline V gene has CDR1 SGHTA and CDR2 FQGNSA. After removal of 4 bases from V and 13 bases from J, the junction contained 10 bases not matched to a gene.

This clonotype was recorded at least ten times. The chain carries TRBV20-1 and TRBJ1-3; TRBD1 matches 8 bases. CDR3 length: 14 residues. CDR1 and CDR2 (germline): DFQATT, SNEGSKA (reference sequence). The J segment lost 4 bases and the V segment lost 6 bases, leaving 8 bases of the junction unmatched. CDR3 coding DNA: TGCAGTGCACAGGACAGGGCTTCAGGAAACACCATATATTTT. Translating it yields CSAQDRASGNTIYF.

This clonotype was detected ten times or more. The CDR3 DNA reads as TGTGCCACCAGCAGAGATCTAGCCAGACAAGAGACCCAGTACTTC. Its translation: CATSRDLARQETQYF. This rearrangement joins TRBV15 to TRBJ2-5; the D gene is possibly TRBD2 (5 bases). This CDR3 contains 15 residues. The germline V and J ends were trimmed by 0 bases and 2 bases, with 10 bases remaining between them. The germline gives CDR1 LNHNV, CDR2 YYDKDF (reference sequence).

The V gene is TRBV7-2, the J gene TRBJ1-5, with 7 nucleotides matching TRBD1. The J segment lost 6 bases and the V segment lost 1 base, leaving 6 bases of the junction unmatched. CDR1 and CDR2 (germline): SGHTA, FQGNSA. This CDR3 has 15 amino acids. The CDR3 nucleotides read TGTGCCAGCAGCTTAGGACAGGGAGGGGCTCAGCCCCAGCATTTT. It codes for CASSLGQGGAQPQHF.

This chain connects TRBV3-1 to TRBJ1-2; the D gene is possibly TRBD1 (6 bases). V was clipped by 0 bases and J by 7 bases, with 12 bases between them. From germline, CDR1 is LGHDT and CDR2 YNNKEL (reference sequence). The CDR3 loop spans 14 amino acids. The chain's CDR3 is CASSQEIRGGGYTF. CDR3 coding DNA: TGTGCCAGCAGCCAAGAAATCAGGGGTGGTGGCTACACCTTC.

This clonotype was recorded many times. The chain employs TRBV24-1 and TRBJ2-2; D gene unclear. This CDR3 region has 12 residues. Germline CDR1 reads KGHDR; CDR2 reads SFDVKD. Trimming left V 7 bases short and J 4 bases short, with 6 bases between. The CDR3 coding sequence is TGTGCCACCAGAAAACCCACCGGGGAGCTGTTTTTT. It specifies CATRKPTGELFF.

CDR3 sequence reads: CAIRAGANSPLHF. The CDR3 DNA reads as TGTGCCATCAGGGCGGGGGCCAATTCACCCCTCCACTTT. The V gene is TRBV10-3, the J gene TRBJ1-6, with D tentatively TRBD1 (6 bases). V dropped 6 bases and J dropped 7 bases, with 10 bases sitting between them. There are 13 residues in the CDR3. Per germline, CDR1 ENHRY and CDR2 SYGVKD.

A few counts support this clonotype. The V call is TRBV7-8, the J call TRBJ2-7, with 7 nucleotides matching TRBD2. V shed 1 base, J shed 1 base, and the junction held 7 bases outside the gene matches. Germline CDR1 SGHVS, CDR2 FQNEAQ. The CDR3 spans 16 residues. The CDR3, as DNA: TGTGCCAGCAGCTTAGAGGTAGCGGGCCCGTCCTACGAGCAGTACTTC. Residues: CASSLEVAGPSYEQYF.

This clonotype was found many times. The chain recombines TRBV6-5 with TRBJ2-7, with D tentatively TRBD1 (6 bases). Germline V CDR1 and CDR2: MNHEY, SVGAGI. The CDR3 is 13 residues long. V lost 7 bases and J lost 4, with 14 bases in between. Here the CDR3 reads CASKRTERYEQYF. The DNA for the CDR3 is TGTGCCAGCAAGAGGACAGAGCGATACGAGCAGTACTTC.

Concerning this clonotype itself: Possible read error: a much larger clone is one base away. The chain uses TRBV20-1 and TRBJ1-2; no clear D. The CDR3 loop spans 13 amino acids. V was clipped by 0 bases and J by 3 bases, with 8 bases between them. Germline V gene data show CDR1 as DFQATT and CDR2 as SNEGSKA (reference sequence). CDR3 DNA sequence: TGCAGTGCTAGAGATTTGTCAGACTATGGCTACACCTTC. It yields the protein CSARDLSDYGYTF.

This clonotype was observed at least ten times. The chain's CDR3 is CASSLQPDRPNYGYTF. The CDR3 DNA follows: TGTGCCAGCAGTTTGCAGCCAGACCGCCCTAACTATGGCTACACCTTC. This chain connects TRBV12-3 or TRBV12-4 to TRBJ1-2; D is undetermined. V shed 3 bases and J shed 0 bases, with 14 bases lying between them. There are 16 residues in the CDR3.

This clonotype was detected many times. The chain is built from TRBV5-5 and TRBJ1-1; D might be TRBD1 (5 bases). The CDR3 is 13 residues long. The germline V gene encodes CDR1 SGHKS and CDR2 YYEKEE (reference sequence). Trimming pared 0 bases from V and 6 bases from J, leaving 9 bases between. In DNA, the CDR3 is TGTGCCAGCAGCTTGGAGAGGGGCGCTGAAGCTTTCTTT. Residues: CASSLERGAEAFF.

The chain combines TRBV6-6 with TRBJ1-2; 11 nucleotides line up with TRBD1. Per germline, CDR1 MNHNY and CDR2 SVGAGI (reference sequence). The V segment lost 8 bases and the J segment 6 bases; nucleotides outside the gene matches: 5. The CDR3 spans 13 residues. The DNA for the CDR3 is TGTGCCAGCGGGGACAGGGGGAAGGATGGCTACACCTTC. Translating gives CASGDRGKDGYTF.

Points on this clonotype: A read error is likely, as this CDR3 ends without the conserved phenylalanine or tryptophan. CDR3 DNA: TGTGCCAGCAGTTACTCGAGCGGGAACACTGAAGCTTTCCTT. Translation: CASSYSSGNTEAFL. The chain joins TRBV7-9 to TRBJ1-1; no clear D gene. V was shortened by 6 bases and J by 1 base, with 12 bases between the two germline ends. The CDR3 covers 14 residues. CDR1 and CDR2 from the germline V gene are SEHNR and FQNEAQ (reference sequence).

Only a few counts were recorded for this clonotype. This CDR3 is CSARGGQGAYEQYF. DNA for the CDR3: TGCAGTGCTAGAGGGGGGCAGGGAGCCTACGAGCAGTACTTC. This chain joins TRBV20-1 and TRBJ2-7, with D possibly TRBD1 on 6 matching bases. Trimming cost V 1 base and J 2 bases, with 12 bases left between them. The V gene's germline CDR1 is DFQATT and CDR2 SNEGSKA (reference sequence). This CDR3 region has 14 residues.

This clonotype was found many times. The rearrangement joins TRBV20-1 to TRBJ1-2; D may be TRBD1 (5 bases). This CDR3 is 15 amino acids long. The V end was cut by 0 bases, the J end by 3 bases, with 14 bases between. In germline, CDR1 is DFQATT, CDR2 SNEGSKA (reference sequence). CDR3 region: CSARDPRQTYYGYTF. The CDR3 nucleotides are TGCAGTGCTAGAGATCCCCGACAGACCTACTATGGCTACACCTTC.

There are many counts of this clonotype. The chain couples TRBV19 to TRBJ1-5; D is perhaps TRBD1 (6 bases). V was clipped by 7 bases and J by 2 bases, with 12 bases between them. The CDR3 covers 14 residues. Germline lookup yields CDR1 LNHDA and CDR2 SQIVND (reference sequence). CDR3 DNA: TGTGCCAGTATCGGGAACAGGGGCAATCAGCCCCAGCATTTT. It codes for CASIGNRGNQPQHF.

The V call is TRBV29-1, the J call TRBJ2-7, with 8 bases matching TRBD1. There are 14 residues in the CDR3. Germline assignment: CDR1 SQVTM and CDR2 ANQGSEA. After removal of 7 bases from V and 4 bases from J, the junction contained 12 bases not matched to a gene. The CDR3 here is CSARGKDRAYEQYF. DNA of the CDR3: TGCAGCGCCCGAGGAAAGGACAGGGCTTACGAGCAGTACTTC.

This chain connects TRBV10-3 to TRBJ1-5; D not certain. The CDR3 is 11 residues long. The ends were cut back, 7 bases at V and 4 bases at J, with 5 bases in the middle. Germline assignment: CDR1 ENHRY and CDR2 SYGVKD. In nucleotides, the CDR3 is TGTGCCATCATTGTGAATCAGCCCCAGCATTTT. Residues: CAIIVNQPQHF.

The CDR3 here is CSVGGAEAFF. The CDR3 DNA reads TGCAGCGTTGGTGGGGCTGAAGCTTTCTTT. The chain is built from TRBV29-1 and TRBJ1-1; D is ambiguous. V was trimmed by 4 bases and J by 6 bases, leaving 6 bases between them. This CDR3 has 10 amino acids. Germline assignment: CDR1 SQVTM and CDR2 ANQGSEA.

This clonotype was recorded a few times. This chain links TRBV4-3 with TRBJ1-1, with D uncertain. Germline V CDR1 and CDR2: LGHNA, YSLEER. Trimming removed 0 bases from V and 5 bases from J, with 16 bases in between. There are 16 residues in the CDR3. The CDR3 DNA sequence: TGCGCCAGCAGCCAAGATCGAGCGGGGAGAGGAACTGAAGCTTTCTTT. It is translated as CASSQDRAGRGTEAFF.

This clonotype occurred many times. CDR3 DNA: TGTGCCAGCAGCGGACACAGGGGTTTGGGCACTGAAGCTTTCTTT. It specifies CASSGHRGLGTEAFF. V and J are TRBV9 and TRBJ1-1; 7 bases are a match to TRBD1. CDR3 length equals 15 residues. Germline V gene data show CDR1 as SGDLS and CDR2 as YYNGEE. Germline trimming cut 3 bases from V and 4 bases from J; bases unmatched to any gene: 9.